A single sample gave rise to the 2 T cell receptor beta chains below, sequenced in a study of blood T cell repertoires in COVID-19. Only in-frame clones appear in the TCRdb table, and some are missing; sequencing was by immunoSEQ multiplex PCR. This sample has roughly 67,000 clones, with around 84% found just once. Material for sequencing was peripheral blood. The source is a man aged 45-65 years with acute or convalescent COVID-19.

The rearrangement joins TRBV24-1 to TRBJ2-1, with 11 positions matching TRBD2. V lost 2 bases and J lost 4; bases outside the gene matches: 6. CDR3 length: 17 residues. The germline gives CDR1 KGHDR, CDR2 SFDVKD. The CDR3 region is CATSDSSGGSDYNEQFF. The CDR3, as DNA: TGTGCCACCAGTGATTCTAGCGGGGGGTCTGATTACAATGAGCAGTTCTTC.

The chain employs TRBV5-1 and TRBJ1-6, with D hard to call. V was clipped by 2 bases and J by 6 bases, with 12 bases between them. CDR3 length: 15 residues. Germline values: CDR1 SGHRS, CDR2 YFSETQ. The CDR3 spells CASSLRSPFNSPLHF. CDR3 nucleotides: TGCGCCAGCAGCTTACGGAGTCCGTTTAATTCACCCCTCCACTTT.